The rows below give T cell receptor beta chains drawn from one sample of a study of T cell changes during pregnancy in multiple sclerosis. Using immunoSEQ multiplex PCR, the repertoire was profiled, and TCRdb retains in-frame clones only, with some absent. Of some 110,000 clones listed, more than 85% were seen once; the top ten hold 1.5%. Sequenced here: peripheral blood, sampled in the third trimester of pregnancy. Receptors were obtained from a female donor with multiple sclerosis, enrolled in a pregnancy study. Each CDR3 is given with its conserved first and last residue. The order of the fields is CDR3 DNA, CDR3 protein, D gene, clone size, J gene, V gene. D genes are given only for firm matches. For some rows the clone size is stated as once, few or many, or as a class when expanded; others skip it.

DNA: TGTGCCAGCAGCTTTAGTGGGCAAAAACTGTTTTTT
CDR3: CASSFSGQKLFF
D: .
size: once
J: TRBJ1-4
V: TRBV7-9

DNA: TGTGCCAGCAGTGAACACCCAAGACAGGAGACCCAGTACTTC
CDR3: CASSEHPRQETQYF
D: .
size: .
J: TRBJ2-5
V: TRBV6-1

DNA: TGTGCCAGTAGTATCCCCAGCGGGGGGGTTAAAGCCGGGGAGCTGTTTTTT
CDR3: CASSIPSGGVKAGELFF
D: TRBD2
size: .
J: TRBJ2-2
V: TRBV19

DNA: TGCGCCAGCTTAAGGACTAGCGGGGGTGCAGATACGCAGTATTTT
CDR3: CASLRTSGGADTQYF
D: TRBD2
size: once
J: TRBJ2-3
V: TRBV5-1

DNA: TGTGCCAGCAGTTACTCGGGCTTAGAGACCCAGTACTTC
CDR3: CASSYSGLETQYF
D: .
size: .
J: TRBJ2-5
V: TRBV6-5

DNA: TGTGCCAGCAGCGTATCACGGGGGGCCAATGAGCAGTTCTTC
CDR3: CASSVSRGANEQFF
D: .
size: .
J: TRBJ2-1
V: TRBV7-9

DNA: TGTGCCAGCAGTTATAGGACAGGGAGGGGTGGCTACACCTTC
CDR3: CASSYRTGRGGYTF
D: TRBD1
size: .
J: TRBJ1-2
V: TRBV6-5

DNA: TGTGCCAGCAGCTTAAGGGGCCGGCTCCAAGAGACCCAGTACTTC
CDR3: CASSLRGRLQETQYF
D: .
size: .
J: TRBJ2-5
V: TRBV7-3

DNA: TGTGCCAGCAGCTCGGCGGGGGGCTCGTCCGAGCAGTACTTC
CDR3: CASSSAGGSSEQYF
D: TRBD2
size: .
J: TRBJ2-7
V: TRBV5-4

DNA: TGCGCCAGCAGCTTGGTTAGCGGGGGGGCCACAGATACGCAGTATTTT
CDR3: CASSLVSGGATDTQYF
D: TRBD2
size: once
J: TRBJ2-3
V: TRBV5-1

DNA: TGTGCCAGCAGACCCTCACCCGGACAGGCCGGTTACGAGCAGTACTTC
CDR3: CASRPSPGQAGYEQYF
D: TRBD1
size: .
J: TRBJ2-7
V: TRBV11-1

DNA: TGTGCCAGTAGTATTCGGACAGCAGGGCAGCCCCAGCATTTT
CDR3: CASSIRTAGQPQHF
D: .
size: once
J: TRBJ1-5
V: TRBV19

DNA: TGTGCCAGCAGCCCGAGGGGACAGGTGATGACCCAGTACTTC
CDR3: CASSPRGQVMTQYF
D: TRBD1
size: .
J: TRBJ2-5
V: TRBV14

DNA: TGTGCCAGCAGTTTCCCCGGAGGGCTCGCCTTGGGGAGGGCCGTCACCCACAATGAGCAGTTCTTC
CDR3: CASSFPGGLALGRAVTHNEQFF
D: TRBD2
size: .
J: TRBJ2-1
V: TRBV28

DNA: TGCGCCAGCAGCTTCGACCCCGGGACTCGGAATGAAAAACTGTTTTTT
CDR3: CASSFDPGTRNEKLFF
D: .
size: .
J: TRBJ1-4
V: TRBV5-1

DNA: TGTGCCAGCAGCTTGAATGGCGGTGGAAACACCATATATTTT
CDR3: CASSLNGGGNTIYF
D: .
size: .
J: TRBJ1-3
V: TRBV5-4